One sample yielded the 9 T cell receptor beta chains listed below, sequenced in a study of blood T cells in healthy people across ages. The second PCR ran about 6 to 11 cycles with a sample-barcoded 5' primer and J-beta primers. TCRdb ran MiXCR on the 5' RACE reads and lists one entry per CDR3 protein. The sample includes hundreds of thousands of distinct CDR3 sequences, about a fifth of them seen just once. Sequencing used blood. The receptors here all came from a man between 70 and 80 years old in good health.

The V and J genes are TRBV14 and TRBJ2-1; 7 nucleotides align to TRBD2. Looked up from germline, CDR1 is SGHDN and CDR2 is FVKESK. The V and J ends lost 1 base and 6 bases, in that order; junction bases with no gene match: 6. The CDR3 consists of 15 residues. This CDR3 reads CASSQVFASGNEQFF. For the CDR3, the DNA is TGTGCCAGCAGCCAAGTTTTTGCTAGCGGCAATGAGCAGTTCTTC.

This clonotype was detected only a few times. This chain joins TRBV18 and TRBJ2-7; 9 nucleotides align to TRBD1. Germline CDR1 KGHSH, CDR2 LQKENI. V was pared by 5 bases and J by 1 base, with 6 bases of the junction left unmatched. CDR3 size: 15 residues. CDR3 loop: CASSDRDRASYEQYF. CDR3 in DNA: TGTGCCAGCTCAGACCGGGACAGGGCATCCTACGAGCAGTACTTC.

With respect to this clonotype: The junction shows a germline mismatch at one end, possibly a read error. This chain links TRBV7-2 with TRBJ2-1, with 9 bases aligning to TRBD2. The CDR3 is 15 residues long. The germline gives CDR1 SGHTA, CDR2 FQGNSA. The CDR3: CASSTAGGPYNKQFF. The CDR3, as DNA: TGTGCCAGCAGCACCGCGGGGGGGCCGTACAATAAGCAGTTCTTC.

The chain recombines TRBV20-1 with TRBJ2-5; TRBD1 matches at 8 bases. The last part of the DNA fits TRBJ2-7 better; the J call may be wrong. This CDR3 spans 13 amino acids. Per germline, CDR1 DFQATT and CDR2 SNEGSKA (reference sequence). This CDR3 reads CSAQTGESHEQYF. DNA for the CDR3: TGCAGTGCCCAGACAGGGGAAAGCCACGAGCAGTACTTC.

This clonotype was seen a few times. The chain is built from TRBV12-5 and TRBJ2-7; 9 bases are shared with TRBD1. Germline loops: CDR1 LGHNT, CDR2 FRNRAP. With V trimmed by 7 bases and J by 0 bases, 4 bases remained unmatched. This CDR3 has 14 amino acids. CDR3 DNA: TGTGCTAGTGTCCTGGGACAGGGCTCCTACGAGCAGTACGTC. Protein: CASVLGQGSYEQYV.

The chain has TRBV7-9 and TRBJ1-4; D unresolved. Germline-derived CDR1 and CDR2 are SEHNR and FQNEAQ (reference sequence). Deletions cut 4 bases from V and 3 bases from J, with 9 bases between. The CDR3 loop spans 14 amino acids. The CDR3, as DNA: TGTGCCAGCAGCTCGAACGGGGCTAATGAAAAACTGTTTTTT. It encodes CASSSNGANEKLFF.

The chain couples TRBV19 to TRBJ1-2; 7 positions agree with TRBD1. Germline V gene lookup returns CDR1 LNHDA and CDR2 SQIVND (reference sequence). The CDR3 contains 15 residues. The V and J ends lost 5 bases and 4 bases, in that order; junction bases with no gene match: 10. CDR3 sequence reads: CASSGQEQGIYGYTF. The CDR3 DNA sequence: TGTGCCAGTAGTGGCCAAGAACAGGGGATCTATGGCTACACCTTC.

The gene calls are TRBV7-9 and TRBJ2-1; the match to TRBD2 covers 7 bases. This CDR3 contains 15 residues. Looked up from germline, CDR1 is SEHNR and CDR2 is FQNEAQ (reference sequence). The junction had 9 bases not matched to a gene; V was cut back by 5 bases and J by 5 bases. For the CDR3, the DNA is TGTGCCAGCAGCCTAAGGACTAGTATCCACAATGAGCAGTTCTTC. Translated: CASSLRTSIHNEQFF.

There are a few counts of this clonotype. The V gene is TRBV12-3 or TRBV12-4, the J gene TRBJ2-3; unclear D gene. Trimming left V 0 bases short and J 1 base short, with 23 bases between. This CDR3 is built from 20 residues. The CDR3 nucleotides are TGTGCCAGCAGTTTAGCGCGCGGCCCAGTCTTAGGCTCCGGCACAGATACGCAGTATTTT. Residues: CASSLARGPVLGSGTDTQYF.